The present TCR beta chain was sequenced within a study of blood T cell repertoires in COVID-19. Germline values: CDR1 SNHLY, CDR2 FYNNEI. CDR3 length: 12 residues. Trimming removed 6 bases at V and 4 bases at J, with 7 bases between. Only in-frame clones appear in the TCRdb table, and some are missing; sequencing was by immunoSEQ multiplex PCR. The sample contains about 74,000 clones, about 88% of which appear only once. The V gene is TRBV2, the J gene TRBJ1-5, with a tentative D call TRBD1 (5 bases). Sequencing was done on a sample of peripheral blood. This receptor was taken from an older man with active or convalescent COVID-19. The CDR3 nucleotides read TGTGCCAGCAGAGGGGAAAATCAGCCCCAGCATTTT. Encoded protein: CASRGENQPQHF.